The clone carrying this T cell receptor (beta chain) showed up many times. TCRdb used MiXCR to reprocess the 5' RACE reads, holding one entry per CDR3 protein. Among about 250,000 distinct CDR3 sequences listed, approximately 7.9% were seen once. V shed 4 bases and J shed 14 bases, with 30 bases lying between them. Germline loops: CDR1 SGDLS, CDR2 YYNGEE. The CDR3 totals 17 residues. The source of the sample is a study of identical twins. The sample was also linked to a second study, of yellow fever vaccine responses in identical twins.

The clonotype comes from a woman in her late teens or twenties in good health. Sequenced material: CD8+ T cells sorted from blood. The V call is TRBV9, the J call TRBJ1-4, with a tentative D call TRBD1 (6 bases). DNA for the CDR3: TGTGCCAGCAGCCCGAGGGGGGACCCCTCCGTGTCGAAGGGGCTGTTTTTT. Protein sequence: CASSPRGDPSVSKGLFF.